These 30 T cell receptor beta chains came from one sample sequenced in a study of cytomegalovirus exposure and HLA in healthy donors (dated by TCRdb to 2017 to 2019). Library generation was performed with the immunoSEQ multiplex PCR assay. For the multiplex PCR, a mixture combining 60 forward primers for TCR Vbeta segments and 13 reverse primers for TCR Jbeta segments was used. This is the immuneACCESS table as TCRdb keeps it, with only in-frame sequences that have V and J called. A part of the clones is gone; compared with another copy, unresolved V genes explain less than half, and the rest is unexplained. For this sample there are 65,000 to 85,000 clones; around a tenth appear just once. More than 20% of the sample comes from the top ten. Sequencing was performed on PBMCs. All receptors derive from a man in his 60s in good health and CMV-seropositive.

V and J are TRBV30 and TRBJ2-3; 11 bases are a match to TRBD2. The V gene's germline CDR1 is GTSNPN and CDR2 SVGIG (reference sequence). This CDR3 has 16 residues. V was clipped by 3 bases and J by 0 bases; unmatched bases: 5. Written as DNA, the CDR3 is TGTGCCTGGAGCGCGGGACTAGCGGCTAGCACAGATACGCAGTATTTT. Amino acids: CAWSAGLAASTDTQYF.

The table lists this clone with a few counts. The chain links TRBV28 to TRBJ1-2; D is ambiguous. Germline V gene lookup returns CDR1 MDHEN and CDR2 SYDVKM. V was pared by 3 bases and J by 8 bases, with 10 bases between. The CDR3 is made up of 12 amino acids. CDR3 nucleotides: TGTGCCAGCAGTTTCGGAGGGAACGGCTACACCTTC. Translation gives CASSFGGNGYTF.

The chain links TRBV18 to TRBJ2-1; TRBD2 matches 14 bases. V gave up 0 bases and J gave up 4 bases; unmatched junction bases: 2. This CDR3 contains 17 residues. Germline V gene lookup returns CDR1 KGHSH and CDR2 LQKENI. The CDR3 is CASSPPGLAGAYNEQFF. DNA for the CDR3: TGTGCCAGCTCACCACCGGGACTAGCGGGAGCATACAATGAGCAGTTCTTC.

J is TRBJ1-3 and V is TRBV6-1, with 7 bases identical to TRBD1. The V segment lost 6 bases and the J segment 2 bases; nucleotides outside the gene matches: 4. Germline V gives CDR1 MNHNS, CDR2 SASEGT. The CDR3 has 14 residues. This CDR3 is CASSTGEAGNTIYF. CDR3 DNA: TGTGCCAGCAGCACAGGGGAGGCTGGAAACACCATATATTTT.

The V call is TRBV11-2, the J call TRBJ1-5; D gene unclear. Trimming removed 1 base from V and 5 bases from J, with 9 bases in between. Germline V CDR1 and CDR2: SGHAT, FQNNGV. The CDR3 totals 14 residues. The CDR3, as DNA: TGTGCCAGCAGCTTAGGGAGGGTGGATCAGCCCCAGCATTTT. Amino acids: CASSLGRVDQPQHF.

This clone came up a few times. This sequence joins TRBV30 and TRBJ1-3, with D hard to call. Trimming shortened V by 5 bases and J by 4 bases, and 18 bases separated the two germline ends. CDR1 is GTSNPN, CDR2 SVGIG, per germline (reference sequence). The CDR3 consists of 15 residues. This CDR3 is CAWLPGRRGGNTIYF. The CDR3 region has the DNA TGTGCCTGGTTACCCGGGAGGCGGGGAGGAAACACCATATATTTT.

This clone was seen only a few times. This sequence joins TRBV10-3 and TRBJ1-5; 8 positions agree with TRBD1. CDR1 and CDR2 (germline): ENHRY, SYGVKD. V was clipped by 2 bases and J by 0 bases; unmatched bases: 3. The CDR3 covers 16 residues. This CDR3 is CAISEGQGDSNQPQHF. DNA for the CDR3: TGTGCCATCAGTGAGGGACAGGGCGATAGCAATCAGCCCCAGCATTTT.

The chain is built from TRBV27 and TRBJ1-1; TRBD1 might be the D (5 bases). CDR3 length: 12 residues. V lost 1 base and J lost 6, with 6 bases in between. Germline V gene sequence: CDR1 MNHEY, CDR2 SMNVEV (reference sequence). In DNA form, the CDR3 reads TGTGCCAGCAGTTTATGGGGGGCTGAAGCTTTCTTT. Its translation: CASSLWGAEAFF.

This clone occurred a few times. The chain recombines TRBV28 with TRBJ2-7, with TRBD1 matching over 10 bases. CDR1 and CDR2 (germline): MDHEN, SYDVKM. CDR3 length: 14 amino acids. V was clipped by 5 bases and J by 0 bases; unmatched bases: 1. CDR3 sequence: CASSRDRGSYEQYV. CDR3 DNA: TGTGCCAGCAGTCGGGACAGGGGCTCCTACGAGCAGTACGTC.

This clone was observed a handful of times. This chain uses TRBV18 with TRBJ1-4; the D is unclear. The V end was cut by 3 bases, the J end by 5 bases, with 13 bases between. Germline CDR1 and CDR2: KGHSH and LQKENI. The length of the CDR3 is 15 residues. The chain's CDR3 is CASSPAGFTNEKLFF. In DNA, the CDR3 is TGTGCCAGCTCACCGGCCGGGTTTACAAATGAAAAACTGTTTTTT.

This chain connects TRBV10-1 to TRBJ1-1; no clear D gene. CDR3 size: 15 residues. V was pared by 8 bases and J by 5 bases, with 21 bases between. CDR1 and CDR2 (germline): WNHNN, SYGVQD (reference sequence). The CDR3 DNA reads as TGCGCCAGCTCCCGGGCGGGCAGCCTCGGGACTGAAGCTTTCTTT. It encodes CASSRAGSLGTEAFF.

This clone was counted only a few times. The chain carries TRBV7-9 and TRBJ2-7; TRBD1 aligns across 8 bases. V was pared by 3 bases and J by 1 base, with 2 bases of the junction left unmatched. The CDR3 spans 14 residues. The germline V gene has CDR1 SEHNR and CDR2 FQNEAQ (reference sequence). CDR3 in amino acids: CASSFQGASYEQYF. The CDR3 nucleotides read TGTGCCAGCAGCTTTCAGGGGGCGTCCTACGAGCAGTACTTC.

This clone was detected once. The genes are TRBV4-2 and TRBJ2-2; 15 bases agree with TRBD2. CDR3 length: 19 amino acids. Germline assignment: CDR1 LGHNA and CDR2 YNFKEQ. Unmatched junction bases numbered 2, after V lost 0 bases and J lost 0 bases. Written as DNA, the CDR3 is TGTGCCAGCAGCCAAGAGGGACTAGCGGGGGGAACGAACACCGGGGAGCTGTTTTTT. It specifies CASSQEGLAGGTNTGELFF.

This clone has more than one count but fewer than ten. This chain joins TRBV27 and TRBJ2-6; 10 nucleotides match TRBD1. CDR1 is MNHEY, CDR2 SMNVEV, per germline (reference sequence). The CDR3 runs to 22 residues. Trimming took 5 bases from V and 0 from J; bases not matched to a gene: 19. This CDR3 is CASSPEGLPTGGRNSGANVLTF. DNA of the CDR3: TGTGCCAGCAGTCCGGAAGGCCTTCCGACAGGGGGCCGTAACTCTGGGGCCAACGTCCTGACTTTC.

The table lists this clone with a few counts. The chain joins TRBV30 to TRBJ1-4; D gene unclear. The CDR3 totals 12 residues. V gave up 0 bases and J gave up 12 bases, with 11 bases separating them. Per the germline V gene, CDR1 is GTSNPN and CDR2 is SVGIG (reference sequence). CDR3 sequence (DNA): TGTGCCTGGAGTGTACGAAGCATCGAACTGTTTTTT. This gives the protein CAWSVRSIELFF.

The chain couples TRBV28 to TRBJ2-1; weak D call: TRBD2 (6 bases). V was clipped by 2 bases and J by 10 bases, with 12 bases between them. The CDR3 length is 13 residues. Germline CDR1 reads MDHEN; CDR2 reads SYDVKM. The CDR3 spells CASSLRAGYEQFF. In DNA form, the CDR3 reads TGTGCCAGCAGTTTACGCGCGGGATACGAGCAGTTCTTC. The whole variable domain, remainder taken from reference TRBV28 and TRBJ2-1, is DVKVTQSSRYLVKRTGEKVFLECVQDMDHENMFWYRQDPGLGLRLIYFSYDVKMKEKGDIPEGYSVSREKKERFSLILESASTNQTSMYLCASSLRAGYEQFFGPGTRLTVL.

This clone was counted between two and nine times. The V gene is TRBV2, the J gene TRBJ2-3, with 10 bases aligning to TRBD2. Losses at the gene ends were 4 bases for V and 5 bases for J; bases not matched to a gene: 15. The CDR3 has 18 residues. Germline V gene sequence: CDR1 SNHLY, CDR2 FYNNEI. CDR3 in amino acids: CASSGDPLRTSGGDTQYF. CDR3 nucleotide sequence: TGTGCCAGCAGTGGGGACCCGCTCAGGACTAGCGGTGGAGATACGCAGTATTTT.

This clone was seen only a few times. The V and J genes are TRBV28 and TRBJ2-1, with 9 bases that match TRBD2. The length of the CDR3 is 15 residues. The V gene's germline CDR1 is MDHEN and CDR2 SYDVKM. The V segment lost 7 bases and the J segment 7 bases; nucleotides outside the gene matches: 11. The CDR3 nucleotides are TGTGCCAGCACGGCTCCCGGCGGGAGGGCGAATGAGCAGTTCTTC. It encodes CASTAPGGRANEQFF.

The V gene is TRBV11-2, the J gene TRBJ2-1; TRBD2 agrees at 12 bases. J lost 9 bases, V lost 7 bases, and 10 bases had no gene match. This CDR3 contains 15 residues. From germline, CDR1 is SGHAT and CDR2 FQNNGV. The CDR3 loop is CASTSGTSGRAEQFF. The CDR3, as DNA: TGTGCCAGCACCTCTGGGACTAGCGGGCGAGCTGAGCAGTTCTTC.

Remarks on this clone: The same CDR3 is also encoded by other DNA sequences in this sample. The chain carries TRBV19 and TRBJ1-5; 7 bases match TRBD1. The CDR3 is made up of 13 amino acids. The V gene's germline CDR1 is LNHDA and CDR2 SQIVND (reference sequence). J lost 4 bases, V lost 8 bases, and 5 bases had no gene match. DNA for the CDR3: TGTGCCAGTTCCGGGACAGCAAATCAGCCCCAGCATTTT. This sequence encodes CASSGTANQPQHF.

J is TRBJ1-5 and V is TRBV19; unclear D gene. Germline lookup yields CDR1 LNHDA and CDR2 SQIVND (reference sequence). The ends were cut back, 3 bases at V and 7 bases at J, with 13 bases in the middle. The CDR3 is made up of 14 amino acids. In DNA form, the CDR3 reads TGTGCCAGTAGTATTCGGGAAGCAGGCCAGCCCCAGCATTTT. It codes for CASSIREAGQPQHF.

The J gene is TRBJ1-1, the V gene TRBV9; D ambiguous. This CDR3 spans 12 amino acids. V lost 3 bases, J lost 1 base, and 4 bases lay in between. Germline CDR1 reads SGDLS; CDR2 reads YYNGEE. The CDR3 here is CASSAQNTEAFF. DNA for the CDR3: TGTGCCAGCAGCGCCCAGAACACTGAAGCTTTCTTT.

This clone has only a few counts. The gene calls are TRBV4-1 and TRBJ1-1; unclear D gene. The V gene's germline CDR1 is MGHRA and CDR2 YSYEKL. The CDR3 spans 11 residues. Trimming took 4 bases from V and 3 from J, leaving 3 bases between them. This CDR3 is CASSRDTEAFF. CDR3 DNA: TGCGCCAGCAGCCGCGACACTGAAGCTTTCTTT.

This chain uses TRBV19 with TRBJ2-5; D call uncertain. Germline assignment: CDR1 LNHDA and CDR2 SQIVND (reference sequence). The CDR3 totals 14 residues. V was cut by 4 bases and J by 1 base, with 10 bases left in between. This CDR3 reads CASSNPDTQETQYF. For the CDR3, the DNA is TGTGCCAGTAGTAACCCAGACACCCAAGAGACCCAGTACTTC. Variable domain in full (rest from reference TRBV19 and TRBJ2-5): DGGITQSPKYLFRKEGQNVTLSCEQNLNHDAMYWYRQDPGQGLRLIYYSQIVNDFQKGDIAEGYSVSREKKESFPLTVTSAQKNPTAFYLCASSNPDTQETQYFGPGTRLLVL.

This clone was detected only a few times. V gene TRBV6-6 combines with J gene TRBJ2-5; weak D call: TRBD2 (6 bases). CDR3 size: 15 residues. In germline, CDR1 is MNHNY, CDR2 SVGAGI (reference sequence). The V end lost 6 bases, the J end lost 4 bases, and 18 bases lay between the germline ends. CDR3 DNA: TGTGCCAGCAGCCCCGGGCGGGAAAGGATAGAGACCCAGTACTTC. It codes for CASSPGRERIETQYF.

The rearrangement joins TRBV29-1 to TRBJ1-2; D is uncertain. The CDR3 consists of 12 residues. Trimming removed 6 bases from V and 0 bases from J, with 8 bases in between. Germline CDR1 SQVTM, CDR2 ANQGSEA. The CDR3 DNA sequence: TGCAGCGTGACCGGAGCTAACTATGGCTACACCTTC. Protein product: CSVTGANYGYTF.

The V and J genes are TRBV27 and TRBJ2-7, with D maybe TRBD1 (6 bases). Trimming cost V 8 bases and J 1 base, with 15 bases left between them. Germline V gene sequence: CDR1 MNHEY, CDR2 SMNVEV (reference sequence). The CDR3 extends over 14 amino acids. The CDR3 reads CASAKQGQSYEQYF. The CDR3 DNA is TGTGCCAGCGCAAAACAGGGACAATCCTACGAGCAGTACTTC.

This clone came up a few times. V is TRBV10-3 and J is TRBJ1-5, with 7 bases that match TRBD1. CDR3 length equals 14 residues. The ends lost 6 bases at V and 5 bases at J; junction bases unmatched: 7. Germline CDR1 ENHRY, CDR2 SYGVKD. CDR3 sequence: CAIRKTGDDQPQHF. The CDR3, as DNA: TGTGCCATCAGGAAAACAGGGGACGATCAGCCCCAGCATTTT.

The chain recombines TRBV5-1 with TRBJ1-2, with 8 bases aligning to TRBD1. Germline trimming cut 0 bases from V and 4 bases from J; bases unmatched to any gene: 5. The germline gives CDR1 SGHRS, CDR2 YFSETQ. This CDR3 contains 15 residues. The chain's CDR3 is CASSLEQGVAYGYTF. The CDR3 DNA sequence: TGCGCCAGCAGCTTGGAACAGGGGGTGGCCTATGGCTACACCTTC.

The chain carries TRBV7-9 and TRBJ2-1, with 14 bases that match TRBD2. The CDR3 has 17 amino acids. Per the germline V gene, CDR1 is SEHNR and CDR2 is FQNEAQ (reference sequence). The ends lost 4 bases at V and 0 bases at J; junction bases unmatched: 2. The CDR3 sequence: CASSSGTSGSSYNEQFF. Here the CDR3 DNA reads TGTGCCAGCAGCTCCGGGACTAGCGGGAGCTCCTACAATGAGCAGTTCTTC.